The 15 T cell receptor beta chains listed next were all sequenced from one sample in a study of cytomegalovirus exposure and HLA in healthy donors. PCR primers comprised 60 Vbeta and 13 Jbeta primers. The data were produced by immunoSEQ multiplex PCR, yet TCRdb's version contains in-frame clones alone and is incomplete. This table has about 140,000 clones, roughly 73% appearing once. The sequencing input was PBMCs. Receptors were obtained from a human donor in good health.

The J gene is TRBJ2-3, the V gene TRBV10-3; D is ambiguous. Between the trimmed V and J ends, which lost 6 bases and 5 bases, there was a span of 9 bases. The germline gives CDR1 ENHRY, CDR2 SYGVKD. The length of the CDR3 is 12 residues. DNA for the CDR3: TGTGCCATCAGGGGCGAAGTAGATACGCAGTATTTT. This sequence encodes CAIRGEVDTQYF.

This sequence joins TRBV6-1 and TRBJ2-7, with 10 bases aligning to TRBD2. Looked up from germline, CDR1 is MNHNS and CDR2 is SASEGT. This CDR3 region has 14 residues. V lost 9 bases to trimming and J lost 5 bases; unmatched junction nucleotides: 10. The CDR3 protein is CARGEREGRHEQYF. The CDR3 DNA is TGTGCCAGGGGAGAGCGGGAGGGCCGCCACGAGCAGTACTTC.

The chain recombines TRBV5-1 with TRBJ1-2; D is unresolved. The V end was cut by 5 bases, the J end by 6 bases, with 14 bases between. The germline V gene encodes CDR1 SGHRS and CDR2 YFSETQ. The CDR3 is made up of 13 amino acids. In nucleotides, the CDR3 is TGCGCCAGCAGTCTGGAGGGCCCGGATGGCTACACCTTC. This codes for CASSLEGPDGYTF.

J is TRBJ2-2 and V is TRBV6-5; D unclear. CDR3 length: 14 amino acids. Trimming left V 7 bases short and J 6 bases short, with 15 bases between. Looked up from germline, CDR1 is MNHEY and CDR2 is SVGAGI. The CDR3 region has the DNA TGTGCCAGCACCTCCGCAGGATGGGCCGGGGAGCTGTTTTTT. Translated: CASTSAGWAGELFF.

This clone was recorded only once. The genes are TRBV7-3 and TRBJ2-1; D may be TRBD2 (5 bases). Per the germline V gene, CDR1 is SGHTA and CDR2 is FQGTGA. The CDR3 length is 14 residues. V lost 5 bases, J lost 5 bases, and 13 bases lay in between. The CDR3 region is CASSRLKGDNEQFF. The CDR3 DNA reads TGTGCCAGCAGCCGGCTAAAGGGAGACAATGAGCAGTTCTTC.

This clone was counted once. The V and J genes are TRBV2 and TRBJ2-7; 14 positions agree with TRBD2. Per the germline V gene, CDR1 is SNHLY and CDR2 is FYNNEI. The V segment lost 4 bases and the J segment 0 bases; nucleotides outside the gene matches: 11. The CDR3 is 19 residues long. CDR3 in amino acids: CASSGGGLAGVFRSYEQYF. CDR3 nucleotide sequence: TGTGCCAGCAGTGGGGGGGGACTAGCGGGAGTTTTTCGCTCCTACGAGCAGTACTTC.

This sequence joins TRBV4-2 and TRBJ2-3, with TRBD2 matching over 11 bases. This CDR3 has 20 amino acids. V was clipped by 0 bases and J by 6 bases; unmatched bases: 17. Germline V gene data show CDR1 as LGHNA and CDR2 as YNFKEQ. The CDR3 DNA sequence: TGTGCCAGCAGCCAAGATACCAGGGTAGCGGGGGGGCCGACTAAGGATACGCAGTATTTT. Its translation is CASSQDTRVAGGPTKDTQYF.

The rearrangement uses TRBV9 and TRBJ2-5; 9 bases agree with TRBD2. With 2 bases clipped from V and 5 bases from J, the junction kept 7 bases outside the gene matches. CDR1 SGDLS and CDR2 YYNGEE come from the germline V gene. The CDR3 has 15 residues. The CDR3 loop reads CASSVSGGPGETQYF. The CDR3 DNA reads as TGTGCCAGCAGCGTCAGCGGGGGGCCTGGGGAGACCCAGTACTTC.

This clone appeared a single time. The V and J genes are TRBV28 and TRBJ2-7; tentative D call: TRBD2 (6 bases). CDR3 length: 11 amino acids. Trimming left V 6 bases short and J 7 bases short, with 10 bases between. Germline V lookup: CDR1 MDHEN, CDR2 SYDVKM. CDR3: CASREGREQYF. The CDR3 DNA follows: TGTGCCAGCAGGGAGGGACGGGAGCAGTACTTC. Combining the CDR3 with reference TRBV28 and TRBJ2-7 gives the whole variable domain DVKVTQSSRYLVKRTGEKVFLECVQDMDHENMFWYRQDPGLGLRLIYFSYDVKMKEKGDIPEGYSVSREKKERFSLILESASTNQTSMYLCASREGREQYFGPGTRLTVT.

In its sample, this clone was seen a few times. Other nucleotide sequences in the sample specify the same CDR3. V is TRBV19 and J is TRBJ2-6, with a tentative D call TRBD1 (5 bases). In germline, CDR1 is LNHDA, CDR2 SQIVND (reference sequence). V was trimmed by 6 bases and J by 0 bases, leaving 6 bases between them. The CDR3 loop spans 14 amino acids. This chain's CDR3 is CASRDISGANVLTF. The DNA for the CDR3 is TGTGCCAGTAGGGACATCTCTGGGGCCAACGTCCTGACTTTC.

This chain links TRBV6-4 with TRBJ2-3; 8 nucleotides line up with TRBD2. The V and J ends lost 0 bases and 3 bases, in that order; junction bases with no gene match: 2. Germline CDR1 is MRHNA and CDR2 is SNTAGT. This CDR3 region has 15 residues. The CDR3 DNA reads TGTGCCAGCAGTGACTCAGTAGCGGGGACAGATACGCAGTATTTT. Amino acid sequence: CASSDSVAGTDTQYF.

The gene calls are TRBV13 and TRBJ2-6; no clear D. The CDR3 extends over 17 amino acids. V lost 0 bases, J lost 1 base, and 10 bases lay in between. Germline V gene data show CDR1 as PRHDT and CDR2 as FYEKMQ (reference sequence). The CDR3 loop is CASSLGGGVSGANVLTF. The DNA of the CDR3 is TGTGCCAGCAGCTTAGGCGGCGGCGTATCTGGGGCCAACGTCCTGACTTTC.

The chain combines TRBV28 with TRBJ2-7; 8 positions match TRBD2. Germline CDR1 reads MDHEN; CDR2 reads SYDVKM. Losses at the gene ends were 3 bases for V and 2 bases for J; bases not matched to a gene: 3. CDR3 length: 14 amino acids. For the CDR3, the DNA is TGTGCCAGCAGTTTCCGGGGACTAGCCTACGAGCAGTACTTC. Its translation is CASSFRGLAYEQYF.

V usage is TRBV2 and J usage is TRBJ2-7, with unresolved D. This CDR3 has 13 residues. V lost 0 bases and J lost 9, with 12 bases in between. Germline V CDR1 and CDR2: SNHLY, FYNNEI. The CDR3 reads CASSEALDWRQYF. DNA of the CDR3: TGTGCCAGCAGTGAAGCTCTCGACTGGAGGCAGTACTTC.

This chain links TRBV5-1 with TRBJ2-3; 7 bases are a match to TRBD2. V gave up 4 bases and J gave up 2 bases; unmatched junction bases: 10. The CDR3 sequence is 16 residues long. Germline-derived CDR1 and CDR2 are SGHRS and YFSETQ. The CDR3 reads CASSPGLISNTDTQYF. In DNA form, the CDR3 reads TGCGCCAGCAGCCCGGGACTAATTTCAAACACAGATACGCAGTATTTT.